One T cell receptor (beta chain) is described in this entry. TCRdb's table, derived via immunoSEQ multiplex PCR, lists solely in-frame clones and lacks some. The table shows some 120,000 clones, with 85% occurring only once. This sample was taken from a study of cytomegalovirus exposure and HLA in healthy donors. Study summary: Per a later analysis, the 666 first-cohort and under 150 validation repertoires shared one platform.

There are 13 residues in the CDR3. The germline V gene has CDR1 MNHEY and CDR2 SMNVEV (reference sequence). V was clipped by 5 bases and J by 6 bases, with 13 bases between them. The donors were part of the validation cohort of more than 90 subjects. That cohort was separate from the first cohort, which comprised under 750 subjects. The source is a woman between 25 and 40 years old in good health and CMV-seronegative. Sequencing was done on a sample of PBMCs. The chain employs TRBV27 and TRBJ1-1; D may be TRBD1 (5 bases). The CDR3 spells CASSPGSFAEAFF. The CDR3 bases are TGTGCCAGCAGTCCAGGGTCGTTCGCTGAAGCTTTCTTT.